This paragraph covers one TCR beta chain sequence. Some clones are missing from TCRdb's copy, which holds only in-frame ones; the method was immunoSEQ multiplex PCR. Found here are approximately 110,000 clones, 75% to 90% of them singletons; the top ten hold approximately 3%. This record comes from a study of blood T cell repertoires in COVID-19. CDR1 and CDR2 from the germline V gene are MNHEY and SMNVEV (reference sequence). This CDR3 spans 11 amino acids. V was pared by 4 bases and J by 9 bases, with 7 bases between. The sample taken for sequencing was peripheral blood. This sequence was found in a woman over 75 with COVID-19, enrolled during active disease. The chain uses TRBV27 and TRBJ2-1, with D perhaps matching TRBD1 (6 bases). CDR3 nucleotide sequence: TGTGCCAGCAGTTCAGGGGCTGAGCAGTTCTTC. It translates to CASSSGAEQFF.